These 30 T cell receptor beta chains were all obtained from the same sample, sequenced in a study of cytomegalovirus exposure and HLA in healthy donors. 60 Vbeta and 13 Jbeta primers were used in PCR. Sequencing used immunoSEQ multiplex PCR; TCRdb keeps in-frame clones, though not all of them. The sample records approximately 200,000 clones, approximately 80% being singletons. The specimen sequenced was PBMCs. The receptors shown here come from a man aged 35 to 55 in good health and CMV-seronegative.

CDR3 sequence reads: CASQPADRDGYTF. DNA of the CDR3: TGTGCCAGCCAACCAGCGGACAGGGATGGCTACACCTTC. V and J are TRBV25-1 and TRBJ1-2; TRBD1 matches at 8 bases. The CDR3 sequence is 13 residues long. The trim removed 8 bases at V and 6 bases at J, leaving 8 bases unmatched. Germline assignment: CDR1 MGHDK and CDR2 SYGVNS.

The chain couples TRBV19 to TRBJ2-1; 12 bases fit TRBD2. From germline, CDR1 is LNHDA and CDR2 SQIVND (reference sequence). The CDR3 consists of 12 residues. J gave up 13 bases and V 5 bases, and 3 bases lay outside the gene matches. CDR3 loop: CASSAGLAGQFF. DNA of the CDR3: TGTGCCAGTAGTGCCGGACTAGCGGGACAGTTCTTC.

V gene TRBV4-2 combines with J gene TRBJ2-3; 7 nucleotides agree with TRBD2. Germline CDR1 LGHNA, CDR2 YNFKEQ. There are 16 residues in the CDR3. V lost 1 base, J lost 3 bases, and 7 bases stayed unmatched. The chain's CDR3 is CASSQGGGGGTDTQYF. In nucleotides, the CDR3 is TGTGCCAGCAGCCAAGGGGGCGGGGGAGGAACAGATACGCAGTATTTT.

The chain combines TRBV7-8 with TRBJ2-7; 9 positions agree with TRBD1. The CDR3 spans 13 residues. Germline V gene sequence: CDR1 SGHVS, CDR2 FQNEAQ. The J segment lost 3 bases and the V segment lost 7 bases, leaving 4 bases of the junction unmatched. The CDR3 loop reads CASNPGQGYEQYF. CDR3 bases: TGTGCCAGCAACCCGGGACAGGGCTACGAGCAGTACTTC.

The J gene is TRBJ1-1, the V gene TRBV29-1, with D possibly being TRBD1 (5 bases). The germline V gene encodes CDR1 SQVTM and CDR2 ANQGSEA. The CDR3 totals 12 residues. V lost 3 bases and J 9 bases, leaving 14 bases between the germline ends. CDR3 DNA: TGCAGCGTTGAGTGGGGCCCTTATCAAGCTTTCTTT. Translating it yields CSVEWGPYQAFF.

The chain employs TRBV27 and TRBJ2-1; 7 positions match TRBD2. The J segment lost 8 bases and the V segment lost 3 bases, leaving 7 bases of the junction unmatched. The CDR3 spans 14 residues. Germline V gene lookup returns CDR1 MNHEY and CDR2 SMNVEV (reference sequence). The CDR3 reads CASSLLQTSHEQFF. The CDR3 DNA is TGTGCCAGCAGTTTGCTACAGACTAGCCATGAGCAGTTCTTC.

V gene TRBV7-3 combines with J gene TRBJ2-7; 8 nucleotides align to TRBD1. The germline V gene encodes CDR1 SGHTA and CDR2 FQGTGA. The CDR3 runs to 14 residues. V shed 3 bases and J 0 bases; nucleotides not matched to a gene: 1. The CDR3 bases are TGTGCCAGCAGCTTTGGACAGGGCTCCTACGAGCAGTACTTC. Amino acids: CASSFGQGSYEQYF. The whole variable domain, filled in from reference TRBV7-3 and TRBJ2-7, reads GAGVSQTPSNKVTEKGKYVELRCDPISGHTALYWYRQSLGQGPEFLIYFQGTGAADDSGLPNDRFFAVRPEGSVSTLKIQRTERGDSAVYLCASSFGQGSYEQYFGPGTRLTVT.

This rearrangement joins TRBV5-1 to TRBJ2-5; 9 bases align to TRBD2. Germline lookup yields CDR1 SGHRS and CDR2 YFSETQ. This CDR3 comprises 16 residues. Germline trimming cut 0 bases from V and 0 bases from J; bases unmatched to any gene: 3. CDR3 sequence reads: CASSLDPSGDQETQYF. Here the CDR3 DNA reads TGCGCCAGCAGCTTGGATCCTAGCGGGGACCAAGAGACCCAGTACTTC.

V usage is TRBV7-9 and J usage is TRBJ1-4; D uncertain. This CDR3 is built from 16 residues. The V gene lost 4 bases and the J gene lost 6 bases, with 18 bases spanning the gap. Per the germline V gene, CDR1 is SEHNR and CDR2 is FQNEAQ (reference sequence). CDR3 nucleotides: TGTGCCAGCAGCTACGTAGGAGGGAGATCCTATGAAAAACTGTTTTTT. Protein: CASSYVGGRSYEKLFF. Looking up the rest from reference TRBV7-9 and TRBJ1-4 gives the full variable domain: DTGVSQNPRHKITKRGQNVTFRCDPISEHNRLYWYRQTLGQGPEFLTYFQNEAQLEKSRLLSDRFSAERPKGSFSTLEIQRTEQGDSAMYLCASSYVGGRSYEKLFFGSGTQLSVL.

The chain employs TRBV5-8 and TRBJ1-2, with 8 bases lining up with TRBD1. The germline gives CDR1 SGHTS, CDR2 YDEGEE. The CDR3 spans 16 residues. V lost 0 bases, J lost 4 bases, and 8 bases stayed unmatched. CDR3 in amino acids: CASSLEGTGSFYGYTF. The CDR3 DNA follows: TGTGCCAGCAGCTTGGAAGGGACAGGTTCCTTCTATGGCTACACCTTC.

CDR3 amino acids: CASQALGEANYGYTF. The CDR3 DNA reads as TGTGCCAGCCAAGCTTTGGGGGAGGCTAACTATGGCTACACCTTC. The rearrangement links TRBV5-6 to TRBJ1-2; a possible D gene is TRBD1 (5 bases). Germline CDR1 SGHDT, CDR2 YYEEEE. This CDR3 contains 15 residues. Trimming took off 7 bases at V and 0 bases at J, with 16 bases between the two ends.

The chain carries TRBV27 and TRBJ2-3, with TRBD2 identical over 7 bases. V trimming: 2 bases; J trimming: 6 bases; junction bases outside the gene matches: 5. The CDR3 runs to 14 residues. The germline V gene has CDR1 MNHEY and CDR2 SMNVEV (reference sequence). CDR3 amino acids: CASSLDGRRDTQYF. CDR3 coding DNA: TGTGCCAGCAGTTTAGACGGGAGGAGGGATACGCAGTATTTT.

The chain links TRBV5-1 to TRBJ2-1; 10 positions agree with TRBD1. Germline lookup yields CDR1 SGHRS and CDR2 YFSETQ. The trim removed 3 bases at V and 7 bases at J, leaving 13 bases unmatched. This CDR3 comprises 17 residues. CDR3: CASSSQRQGALTNEQFF. CDR3 coding DNA: TGCGCCAGCAGCTCCCAGCGACAGGGGGCTTTGACTAATGAGCAGTTCTTC. The full variable domain, its missing parts supplied by reference TRBV5-1 and TRBJ2-1, is KAGVTQTPRYLIKTRGQQVTLSCSPISGHRSVSWYQQTPGQGLQFLFEYFSETQRNKGNFPGRFSGRQFSNSRSEMNVSTLELGDSALYLCASSSQRQGALTNEQFFGPGTRLTVL.

Of note for this clone: Germline is not matched at one junction end, which may reflect a read error. The genes are TRBV7-9 and TRBJ1-1, with no clear D. Germline V gives CDR1 SEHNR, CDR2 FQNEAQ (reference sequence). This CDR3 has 12 residues. CDR3 sequence: CSSSQLNTEAFF. The CDR3 region has the DNA TGTTCCAGCAGCCAATTGAACACTGAAGCTTTCTTT.

This clone was observed a single time. This rearrangement joins TRBV11-3 to TRBJ2-2; TRBD1 might be the D (5 bases). Germline V CDR1 and CDR2: SGHNT, YENEEA. CDR3 length: 15 residues. The ends were cut back, 11 bases at V and 3 bases at J, with 19 bases in the middle. This CDR3 reads CASRLGAGDTGELFF. The CDR3 nucleotides are TGTGCCTCTCGCTTAGGGGCAGGAGACACCGGGGAGCTGTTTTTT.

In the case of this clone: At one of its ends the junction is not consistent with the germline gene, which may arise from a read error. CDR3 region: CSSSPVASNQPQHF. In nucleotides, the CDR3 is TGTTCCAGCAGCCCAGTGGCCTCAAATCAGCCCCAGCATTTT. This sequence joins TRBV7-9 and TRBJ1-5; D remains unclear. The germline gives CDR1 SEHNR, CDR2 FQNEAQ (reference sequence). The CDR3 is 14 residues long.

This rearrangement joins TRBV29-1 to TRBJ1-1; weak D call: TRBD1 (5 bases). Trimming stripped 6 bases from V and 0 bases from J, with 8 bases between. CDR1 and CDR2 from the germline V gene are SQVTM and ANQGSEA. CDR3 length: 12 residues. The CDR3 DNA follows: TGCAGCGTGGGGCAGATGAACACTGAAGCTTTCTTT. Translation gives CSVGQMNTEAFF.

The rearrangement joins TRBV6-5 to TRBJ2-5; 11 bases match TRBD2. There are 15 residues in the CDR3. Trimming cost V 7 bases and J 4 bases; bases outside gene matches: 8. Germline CDR1 and CDR2: MNHEY and SVGAGI. CDR3 in DNA: TGTGCCAGCACCCCCGAGACTAGCGGGATAGAGACCCAGTACTTC. It specifies CASTPETSGIETQYF.

The CDR3 sequence: CASSQDLRTEEFF. In DNA, the CDR3 is TGTGCCAGCAGCCAAGATCTCCGAACCGAGGAGTTCTTC. The chain has TRBV4-2 and TRBJ2-1; D ambiguous. The germline V and J ends were trimmed by 0 bases and 14 bases, with 14 bases remaining between them. This CDR3 contains 13 residues. Germline CDR1 LGHNA, CDR2 YNFKEQ.

The J gene is TRBJ1-1, the V gene TRBV7-2; D is uncertain. The V end was cut by 2 bases, the J end by 0 bases, with 4 bases between. The germline V gene encodes CDR1 SGHTA and CDR2 FQGNSA. This CDR3 has 13 residues. The CDR3 bases are TGTGCCAGCAGCTTATTCTTGAACACTGAAGCTTTCTTT. Translation gives CASSLFLNTEAFF.

This clone was seen only once. The chain carries TRBV18 and TRBJ2-5, with 8 bases matching TRBD2. The CDR3 loop spans 14 amino acids. Germline assignment: CDR1 KGHSH and CDR2 LQKENI. V trimming: 6 bases; J trimming: 5 bases; junction bases outside the gene matches: 8. Here the CDR3 reads CASSPRTSLETQYF. The CDR3 DNA follows: TGTGCCAGCTCCCCGAGGACTAGCTTGGAGACCCAGTACTTC. Full variable domain (rest looked up from reference TRBV18 and TRBJ2-5): NAGVMQNPRHLVRRRGQEARLRCSPMKGHSHVYWYRQLPEEGLKFMVYLQKENIIDESGMPKERFSAEFPKEGPSILRIQQVVRGDSAAYFCASSPRTSLETQYFGPGTRLLVL.

As regards this clone: The junction does not match germline at one end; this may be a read error. The chain carries TRBV28 and TRBJ2-7; D not certain. Germline assignment: CDR1 MDHEN and CDR2 SYDVKM. CDR3 length equals 12 residues. The DNA for the CDR3 is TGTGCCAGCAGTAGCCAAGGAGTCAGTTTAATATTC. It translates to CASSSQGVSLIF.

V gene TRBV7-3 combines with J gene TRBJ2-1; 8 positions match TRBD2. Looked up from germline, CDR1 is SGHTA and CDR2 is FQGTGA. The junction had 12 bases not matched to a gene; V was cut back by 4 bases and J by 10 bases. The CDR3 covers 15 residues. CDR3 nucleotides: TGTGCCAGCAGCTCAGCGGGAGCCCCGCTGGAGGAGCAGTTCTTC. This codes for CASSSAGAPLEEQFF.

The V and J genes are TRBV9 and TRBJ2-7, with D perhaps matching TRBD2 (8 bases). The V gene's germline CDR1 is SGDLS and CDR2 YYNGEE. V lost 6 bases and J 4 bases, leaving 17 bases between the germline ends. The CDR3 loop spans 14 amino acids. CDR3 amino acids: CASKGALADYEQYF. The DNA of the CDR3 is TGTGCCAGCAAGGGGGCACTAGCGGATTACGAGCAGTACTTC.

This clone was seen just once. The gene calls are TRBV9 and TRBJ1-1, with 8 nucleotides matching TRBD1. CDR3 length equals 16 residues. Germline CDR1 reads SGDLS; CDR2 reads YYNGEE. J lost 3 bases, V lost 3 bases, and 10 bases had no gene match. CDR3 protein: CASSAQDRVDYTEAFF. The DNA of the CDR3 is TGTGCCAGCAGCGCCCAGGACAGGGTCGATTACACTGAAGCTTTCTTT.

The V and J genes are TRBV19 and TRBJ1-5; 10 nucleotides align to TRBD1. Germline loops: CDR1 LNHDA, CDR2 SQIVND (reference sequence). CDR3 length equals 14 residues. V lost 10 bases and J lost 3; bases outside the gene matches: 6. CDR3 DNA sequence: TGTGCCACCTGGGACAGGGGCTACAATCAGCCCCAGCATTTT. It codes for CATWDRGYNQPQHF.

The rearrangement joins TRBV5-1 to TRBJ1-1; D is uncertain. V was clipped by 0 bases and J by 6 bases, with 15 bases between them. CDR3 length equals 15 residues. Germline values: CDR1 SGHRS, CDR2 YFSETQ. The CDR3 DNA reads TGCGCCAGCAGCTTGGAGGTAGGCGGGAGTGCTGAAGCTTTCTTT. It codes for CASSLEVGGSAEAFF.

The chain uses TRBV6-7 and TRBJ2-7; the D is unclear. Being an ORF, TRBV6-7 has a function that is uncertain. The CDR3 loop spans 14 amino acids. V lost 4 bases to trimming and J lost 3 bases, with 13 bases between them. CDR3 DNA sequence: TGTGCCAGCAGTTGTAAGACACCATTCTACGAGCAGTACTTC. Encoded protein: CASSCKTPFYEQYF.

The V call is TRBV7-9, the J call TRBJ2-3; 10 bases are a match to TRBD2. Germline CDR1 reads SEHNR; CDR2 reads FQNEAQ (reference sequence). This CDR3 contains 15 residues. The V segment lost 7 bases and the J segment 4 bases; nucleotides outside the gene matches: 8. The CDR3 region has the DNA TGTGCCAGCAACCCTACTAGCGGGGAGGCAGATACGCAGTATTTT. Its translation is CASNPTSGEADTQYF.

The chain is built from TRBV9 and TRBJ1-4, with D possibly matching TRBD1 (6 bases). Germline V lookup: CDR1 SGDLS, CDR2 YYNGEE. The CDR3 consists of 16 residues. Trimming left V 4 bases short and J 7 bases short, with 20 bases between. The CDR3 DNA is TGTGCCAGCAGCTCCGGAGGGGGAGGGACGGGTGAAAAACTGTTTTTT. Translated: CASSSGGGGTGEKLFF.